Listed below are T cell receptor beta chains from one sample, sequenced in a study of blood T cells in healthy people across ages. A single record per CDR3 protein comes from TCRdb applying MiXCR to the 5' RACE reads. The top ten clones hold 15% to 20% of a sample with over 600,000 distinct CDR3 sequences, about 45% of them seen once. Material: blood. The receptors originated from a man older than 75 in good health. Both conserved end residues are part of each CDR3. The D gene is left open where the match is weak. Expanded clones are given a class, and other clones once, few, many or no size at all.

CDR3: CATSREGGVGTDTQYF
DNA: TGTGCCACCAGCAGAGAGGGGGGCGTTGGTACAGATACGCAGTATTTT
J: TRBJ2-3
D: -
size: -
V: TRBV15
length: 16

CDR3: CASSPRTSYNEQFF
DNA: TGTGCCAGCAGTCCCCGGACTTCCTACAATGAGCAGTTCTTC
J: TRBJ2-1
D: -
size: few
V: TRBV12-3/TRBV12-4
length: 14

CDR3: CATSWGQGAYEQYF
DNA: TGTGCCACCTCCTGGGGACAGGGAGCCTACGAGCAGTACTTC
J: TRBJ2-7
D: TRBD1
size: many
V: TRBV12-3/TRBV12-4
length: 14

CDR3: CSASLPGSVEQYF
DNA: TGCAGCGCTAGCCTGCCGGGGAGTGTCGAGCAGTACTTC
J: TRBJ2-7
D: -
size: -
V: TRBV29-1
length: 13

CDR3: CASRPALSGNSYEQYF
DNA: TGTGCCAGCAGGCCGGCACTAAGCGGAAACTCCTACGAGCAGTACTTC
J: TRBJ2-7
D: -
size: -
V: TRBV28
length: 16

CDR3: CASSLAEAHWGYTF
DNA: TGTGCCAGCAGCTTAGCCGAGGCTCACTGGGGGTACACCTTC
J: TRBJ1-2
D: -
size: few
V: TRBV7-2
length: 14

CDR3: CASRRQTTNEKLFF
DNA: TGTGCCAGCAGAAGACAGACAACTAACGAAAAACTGTTTTTT
J: TRBJ1-4
D: -
size: once
V: TRBV2
length: 14

CDR3: CASRTRRVETVGLAGGVAYNEQFF
DNA: TGTGCCAGCAGAACCCGCAGGGTCGAAACGGTTGGACTAGCGGGAGGGGTCGCCTACAATGAGCAGTTCTTC
J: TRBJ2-1
D: TRBD2
size: -
V: TRBV6-2/TRBV6-3
length: 24

CDR3: CASSRGGLQTGGEQFF
DNA: TGTGCCAGCAGCAGGGGGGGACTCCAGACCGGCGGTGAGCAGTTCTTC
J: TRBJ2-1
D: -
size: -
V: TRBV7-9
length: 16

CDR3: CGASGEGNSYNEQFF
DNA: TGCGGTGCTAGTGGGGAGGGAAACTCCTACAATGAGCAGTTCTTC
J: TRBJ2-1
D: TRBD2
size: -
V: TRBV20-1
length: 15

CDR3: CSALTGTSGYNEQFF
DNA: TGCAGTGCTCTTACCGGGACTAGCGGATACAATGAGCAGTTCTTC
J: TRBJ2-1
D: TRBD2
size: many
V: TRBV20-1
length: 15

CDR3: CASHGALAGGTSSYNEQFF
DNA: TGCGCCAGCCACGGGGCCCTAGCGGGAGGGACTAGCTCCTACAATGAGCAGTTCTTC
J: TRBJ2-1
D: TRBD2
size: few
V: TRBV4-1
length: 19

CDR3: CASTQSGSGDHEQFF
DNA: TGTGCCAGCACCCAGAGCGGGAGCGGCGACCATGAGCAGTTCTTC
J: TRBJ2-1
D: TRBD2
size: many
V: TRBV28
length: 15

CDR3: CASSSPGLAGGALNEQFF
DNA: TGTGCCAGCAGTTCCCCAGGACTAGCGGGAGGGGCTCTCAATGAGCAGTTCTTC
J: TRBJ2-1
D: TRBD2
size: few
V: TRBV27
length: 18

CDR3: CAIGDTGLQNTEAFF
DNA: TGTGCCATCGGGGACACCGGTCTTCAGAACACTGAAGCTTTCTTT
J: TRBJ1-1
D: -
size: few
V: TRBV10-3
length: 15

CDR3: CASSSLAGGSYNEQFF
DNA: TGCGCCAGCAGCTCACTAGCGGGAGGGTCCTACAATGAGCAGTTCTTC
J: TRBJ2-1
D: TRBD2
size: many
V: TRBV5-1
length: 16

CDR3: CASSSPGQFVYEQYF
DNA: TGTGCCAGCAGTTCACCGGGACAGTTCGTCTACGAGCAGTACTTC
J: TRBJ2-7
D: TRBD1
size: -
V: TRBV27
length: 15

CDR3: CASSLGTGKTYEQYF
DNA: TGTGCCAGCAGCTTAGGGACAGGCAAAACCTACGAGCAGTACTTC
J: TRBJ2-7
D: TRBD1
size: -
V: TRBV7-2
length: 15

CDR3: CSATGAYNEQFF
DNA: TGCAGTGCTACGGGGGCCTACAATGAGCAGTTCTTC
J: TRBJ2-1
D: -
size: -
V: TRBV20-1
length: 12

CDR3: CSAMDRAAFF
DNA: TGCAGCGCTATGGACAGGGCAGCTTTCTTT
J: TRBJ1-1
D: TRBD1
size: -
V: TRBV29-1
length: 10

CDR3: CASSLIGTDRSDEQFF
DNA: TGCGCCAGCAGCTTAATCGGGACAGACCGTTCGGATGAGCAGTTCTTC
J: TRBJ2-1
D: TRBD1
size: few
V: TRBV5-1
length: 16

CDR3: CASSQGTFNTEAFF
DNA: TGTGCCAGCAGCCAAGGGACCTTCAACACTGAAGCTTTCTTT
J: TRBJ1-1
D: -
size: -
V: TRBV5-5
length: 14

CDR3: CASNPGQGARETQYF
DNA: TGCGCCAGCAACCCCGGACAGGGGGCTCGAGAGACCCAGTACTTC
J: TRBJ2-5
D: TRBD1
size: -
V: TRBV5-1
length: 15

CDR3: CASSRDGTSGNTGELFF
DNA: TGTGCCAGCAGCCGAGATGGGACTAGCGGTAACACCGGGGAGCTGTTTTTT
J: TRBJ2-2
D: TRBD2
size: -
V: TRBV7-2
length: 17

CDR3: CASIGFSGRVQGNEQFF
DNA: TGTGCCAGCATAGGGTTTAGCGGGAGGGTACAAGGGAATGAGCAGTTCTTC
J: TRBJ2-1
D: TRBD2
size: -
V: TRBV2
length: 17

CDR3: CAWRTRGTDTQYF
DNA: TGTGCCTGGAGGACCCGGGGCACAGATACGCAGTATTTT
J: TRBJ2-3
D: -
size: few
V: TRBV30
length: 13

CDR3: CASSSFDRGAYEQYF
DNA: TGCGCCAGCAGCTCCTTCGACAGGGGAGCCTACGAGCAGTACTTC
J: TRBJ2-7
D: TRBD1
size: -
V: TRBV5-1
length: 15

CDR3: CSARSAGVIYEQYF
DNA: TGCAGTGCTAGGTCCGCGGGAGTCATTTACGAGCAGTACTTC
J: TRBJ2-7
D: TRBD2
size: few
V: TRBV20-1
length: 14

CDR3: CASSLVTSANSFGEQYF
DNA: TGCGCCAGCAGCTTGGTGACTAGCGCGAATTCCTTTGGTGAGCAGTACTTC
J: TRBJ2-7
D: TRBD2
size: few
V: TRBV5-1
length: 17

CDR3: CSVESLGTGRNTEAFF
DNA: TGCAGCGTTGAGTCCCTAGGGACAGGGAGGAATACTGAAGCTTTCTTT
J: TRBJ1-1
D: TRBD1
size: few
V: TRBV29-1
length: 16

CDR3: CASGRGQGTDGYTF
DNA: TGTGCTAGTGGGAGGGGACAGGGGACGGATGGCTACACCTTC
J: TRBJ1-2
D: TRBD1
size: -
V: TRBV12-5
length: 14

CDR3: CSARATGTGSNQPQHF
DNA: TGCAGTGCTAGAGCAACCGGGACAGGAAGCAATCAGCCCCAGCATTTT
J: TRBJ1-5
D: TRBD1
size: -
V: TRBV20-1
length: 16

CDR3: CAISEGDPETQYF
DNA: TGTGCCATCAGTGAGGGGGACCCAGAGACCCAGTACTTC
J: TRBJ2-5
D: -
size: -
V: TRBV10-3
length: 13

CDR3: CASRSGQATEQYF
DNA: TGCGCCAGCAGGAGTGGACAGGCGACCGAGCAGTACTTC
J: TRBJ2-7
D: TRBD1
size: -
V: TRBV5-1
length: 13

CDR3: CSAVAGTGTDTQYF
DNA: TGCAGTGCAGTAGCGGGAACGGGCACAGATACGCAGTATTTT
J: TRBJ2-3
D: TRBD2
size: few
V: TRBV20-1
length: 14